Reported below is one T cell receptor (beta chain). The junction departs from the called germline gene at one end, perhaps through a read error. This sample stems from a study of quantifying T cell responses using KT2 cells. Study as a whole: Reverse transcription used primers in the TCR alpha and beta constant regions.

An oligo carrying a UMI was ligated to the cDNA 3' end. An equimolar mix of RC1.1 and RC1.2 primed the beta chain across TRBC1 and TRBC2. TCRdb reprocessed the UMI-ligation and nested PCR reads via MiXCR and lists one record per CDR3 protein. The sample yields approximately 57,000 distinct CDR3 sequences, 10% to 15% seen once. CDR1 and CDR2 (germline): SGHTA, FQGNSA. This CDR3 region has 15 residues. Known numbers of the T cell clone KT2 were added to PBMC. The chain recombines TRBV7-2 with TRBJ2-1; 9 positions match TRBD2. The sequence was collected from a human donor. Specimen: PBMCs spiked with cells of the T cell clone KT2. The CDR3 loop is CASSLMAGGPNEQSF. In DNA form, the CDR3 reads TGTGCCAGCAGCTTGATGGCGGGAGGGCCGAATGAGCAGTCCTTC.